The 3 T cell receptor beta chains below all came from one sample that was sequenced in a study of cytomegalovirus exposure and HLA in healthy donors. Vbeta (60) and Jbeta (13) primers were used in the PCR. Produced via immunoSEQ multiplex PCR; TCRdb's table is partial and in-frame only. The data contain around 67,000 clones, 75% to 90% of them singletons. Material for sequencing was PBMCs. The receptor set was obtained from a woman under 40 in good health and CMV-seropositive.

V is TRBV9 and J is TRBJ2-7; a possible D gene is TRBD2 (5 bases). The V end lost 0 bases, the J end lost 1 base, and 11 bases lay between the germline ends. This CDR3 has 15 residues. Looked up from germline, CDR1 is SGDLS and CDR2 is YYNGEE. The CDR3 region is CASSVGPGGSYEQYF. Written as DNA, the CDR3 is TGTGCCAGCAGCGTAGGACCAGGAGGTTCCTACGAGCAGTACTTC.

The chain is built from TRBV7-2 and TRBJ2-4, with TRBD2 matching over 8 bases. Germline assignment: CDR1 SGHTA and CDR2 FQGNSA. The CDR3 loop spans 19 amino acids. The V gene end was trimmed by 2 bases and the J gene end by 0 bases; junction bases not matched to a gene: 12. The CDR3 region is CASSLFRGGTNLAKNIQYF. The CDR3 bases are TGTGCCAGCAGCTTATTTCGGGGGGGGACAAACTTAGCCAAAAACATTCAGTACTTC.

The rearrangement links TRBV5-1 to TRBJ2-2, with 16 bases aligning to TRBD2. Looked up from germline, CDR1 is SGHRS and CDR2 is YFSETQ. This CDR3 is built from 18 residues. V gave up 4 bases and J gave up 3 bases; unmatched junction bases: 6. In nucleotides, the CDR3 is TGCGCCAGCAGCAGCGGGACTAGCGGGAGGGTAGACACCGGGGAGCTGTTTTTT. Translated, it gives CASSSGTSGRVDTGELFF.